A single T cell receptor beta chain is shown here with its context. Its specificity is not known. These data are taken from a study of cytomegalovirus exposure and HLA in healthy donors. Study-wide results and caveats: CMV serostatus was the only recorded immune exposure for donors.

With 60 Vbeta and 13 Jbeta primers, the PCR was carried out. As handled by the study authors: An analysis performed later counted 70 million to 90 million unique TCR beta chains (roughly 11 million of them shared). Clones were sequenced by immunoSEQ multiplex PCR, and TCRdb holds only the in-frame ones, with some missing. That table supplies the V and J calls and clone size; D and trimming were determined from the DNA. Among over 60,000 clones listed, about 75% were seen once. Germline values: CDR1 KGHSH, CDR2 LQKENI. V lost 1 base and J lost 1; bases outside the gene matches: 9. The CDR3 runs 18 residues.

The sample consisted of PBMCs. The chain links TRBV18 to TRBJ2-5; 10 nucleotides line up with TRBD1. This TCR was sampled from a young man in good health and CMV-seronegative. CDR3 coding DNA: TGTGCCAGCTCACCACTCGAAACCGGGACAGGGGCCCAAGAGACCCAGTACTTC. Translation gives CASSPLETGTGAQETQYF. Full variable domain (remainder filled in from reference TRBV18 and TRBJ2-5): NAGVMQNPRHLVRRRGQEARLRCSPMKGHSHVYWYRQLPEEGLKFMVYLQKENIIDESGMPKERFSAEFPKEGPSILRIQQVVRGDSAAYFCASSPLETGTGAQETQYFGPGTRLLVL.